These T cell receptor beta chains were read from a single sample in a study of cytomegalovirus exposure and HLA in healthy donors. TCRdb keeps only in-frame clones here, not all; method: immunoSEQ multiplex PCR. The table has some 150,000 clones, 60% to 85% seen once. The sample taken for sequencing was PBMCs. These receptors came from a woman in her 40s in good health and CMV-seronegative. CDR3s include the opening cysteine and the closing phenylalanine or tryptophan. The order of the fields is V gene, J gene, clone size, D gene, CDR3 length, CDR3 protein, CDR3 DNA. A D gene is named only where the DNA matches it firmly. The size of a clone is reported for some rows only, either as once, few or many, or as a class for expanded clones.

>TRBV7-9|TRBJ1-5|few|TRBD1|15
CASSLGGGAGQPQHF
TGTGCCAGCAGCTTAGGAGGGGGCGCAGGGCAGCCCCAGCATTTT
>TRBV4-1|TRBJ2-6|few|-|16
CASSQDLSAGANVLTF
TGCGCCAGCAGCCAAGATCTAAGTGCAGGGGCCAACGTCCTGACTTTC
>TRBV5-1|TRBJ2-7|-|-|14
CASSVRVENYEQYF
TGCGCCAGCAGCGTCAGGGTTGAGAACTACGAGCAGTACTTC
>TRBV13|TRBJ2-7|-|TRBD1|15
CASILGGTGGFEQYF
TGTGCCAGCATCCTCGGCGGGACAGGGGGCTTCGAGCAGTACTTC
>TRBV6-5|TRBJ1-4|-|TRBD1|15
CASSSGGQTNEKLFF
TGTGCCAGCAGTTCAGGGGGGCAGACTAATGAAAAACTGTTTTTT
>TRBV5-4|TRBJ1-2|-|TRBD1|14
CASSQRQGTTSYTF
TGTGCCAGCAGCCAACGACAGGGGACGACAAGCTACACCTTC
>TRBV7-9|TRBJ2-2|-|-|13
CASSLDSAGELFF
TGTGCCAGCAGCTTGGACAGCGCCGGGGAGCTGTTTTTT
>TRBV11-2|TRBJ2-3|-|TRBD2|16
CASSFNSGRGTDTQYF
TGTGCCAGCAGCTTTAATAGCGGGAGAGGCACAGATACGCAGTATTTT
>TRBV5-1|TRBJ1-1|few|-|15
CASSLEVTGNTEAFF
TGCGCCAGCAGCTTGGAAGTGACAGGGAACACTGAAGCTTTCTTT
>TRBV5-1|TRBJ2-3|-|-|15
CASSSEGGSTDTQYF
TGCGCCAGCAGCTCTGAAGGGGGAAGCACAGATACGCAGTATTTT
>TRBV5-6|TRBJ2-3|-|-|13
CASSLKLTDTQYF
TGTGCCAGCAGCTTGAAACTCACAGATACGCAGTATTTT
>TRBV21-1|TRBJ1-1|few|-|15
CASSSVARGNTEAFF
-
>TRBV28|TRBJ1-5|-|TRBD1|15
CASSFTGVSNQPQHF
TGTGCCAGCAGTTTCACAGGGGTTAGCAATCAGCCCCAGCATTTT
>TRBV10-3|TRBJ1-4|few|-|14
CAISEGRANEKLFF
TGTGCCATCAGTGAGGGTCGCGCTAATGAAAAACTGTTTTTT
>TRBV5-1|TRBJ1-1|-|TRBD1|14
CASSYTGENTEAFF
TGCGCCAGCAGTTATACAGGGGAGAACACTGAAGCTTTCTTT
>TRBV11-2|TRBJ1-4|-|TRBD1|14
CASSRQGAQEKLFF
TGTGCCAGCAGCCGACAGGGGGCACAGGAAAAACTGTTTTTT
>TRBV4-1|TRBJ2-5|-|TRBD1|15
CASSQLDRGRETQYF
TGCGCCAGCAGCCAATTAGACAGGGGTCGGGAGACCCAGTACTTC
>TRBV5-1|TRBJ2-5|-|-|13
CASSEGNQETQYF
TGCGCCAGCAGCGAGGGTAACCAAGAGACCCAGTACTTC
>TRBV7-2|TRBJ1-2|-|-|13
CASSSYNQGGYTF
TGTGCCAGCAGCTCCTACAACCAGGGTGGCTACACCTTC
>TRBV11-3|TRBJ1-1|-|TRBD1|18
CASSLDSGLGQGNTEAFF
TGTGCCAGCAGCTTAGACTCCGGACTCGGACAGGGGAACACTGAAGCTTTCTTT
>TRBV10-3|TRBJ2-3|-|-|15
CAISEEGGPTDTQYF
TGTGCCATCAGTGAGGAAGGAGGGCCAACAGATACGCAGTATTTT
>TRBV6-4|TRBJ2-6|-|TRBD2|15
CATREDGSGANVLTF
TGTGCCACCCGGGAGGACGGCTCTGGGGCCAACGTCCTGACTTTC
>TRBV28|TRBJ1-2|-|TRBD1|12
CATRQGAYGYTF
TGTGCCACCCGACAGGGAGCCTATGGCTACACCTTC
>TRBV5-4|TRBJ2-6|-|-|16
CASSRTQSSGANVLTF
TGTGCCAGCAGCCGTACGCAGTCCTCTGGGGCCAACGTCCTGACTTTC
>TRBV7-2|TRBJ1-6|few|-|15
CARPVQRQAASPLHF
TGTGCCCGCCCCGTACAGCGGCAGGCGGCTTCACCCCTCCACTTT
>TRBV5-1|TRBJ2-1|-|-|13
CASRPGGDNEQFF
TGCGCCAGCAGGCCCGGCGGGGACAATGAGCAGTTCTTC
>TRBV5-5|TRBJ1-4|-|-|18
CASSSLNPLAGTNEKLFF
TGTGCCAGCAGTTCGTTAAACCCCCTCGCGGGAACTAATGAAAAACTGTTTTTT
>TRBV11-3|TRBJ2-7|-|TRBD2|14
CASRGLAGGHEQYF
TGTGCCAGCAGGGGACTAGCGGGGGGGCACGAGCAGTACTTC
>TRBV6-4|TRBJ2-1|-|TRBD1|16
CASSQVPGQNYNEQFF
TGTGCCAGCAGTCAAGTCCCGGGACAGAACTACAATGAGCAGTTCTTC
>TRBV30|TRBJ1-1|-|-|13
CAWTTSSRTEAFF
TGTGCCTGGACCACCTCCTCGCGCACTGAAGCTTTCTTT
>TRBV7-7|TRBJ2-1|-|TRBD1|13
CASSLDRGNEQFF
TGTGCTAGCAGCTTGGACAGGGGCAATGAGCAGTTCTTC
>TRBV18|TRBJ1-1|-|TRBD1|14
CASSPAGGNTEAFF
TGTGCCAGCTCACCGGCAGGGGGGAACACTGAAGCTTTCTTT
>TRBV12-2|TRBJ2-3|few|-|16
CASRLGDRGKTDTQYF
TGTGCAAGTCGCTTAGGGGACAGGGGGAAAACAGATACGCAGTATTTT
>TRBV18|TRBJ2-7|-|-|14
CASSPQDSSYEQYF
TGTGCCAGCTCACCTCAGGACAGCTCCTACGAGCAGTACTTC
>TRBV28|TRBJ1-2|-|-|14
CASSERTDNYGYTF
TGTGCCAGCAGCGAAAGGACAGATAACTATGGCTACACCTTC
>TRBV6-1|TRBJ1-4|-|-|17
CASSEHPAGKTNEKLFF
TGTGCCAGCAGTGAACATCCCGCGGGGAAAACTAATGAAAAACTGTTTTTT
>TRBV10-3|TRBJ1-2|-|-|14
CAISDQARGYGYTF
TGTGCCATCAGTGACCAGGCGCGGGGGTATGGCTACACCTTC
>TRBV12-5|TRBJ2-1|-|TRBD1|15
CASALGQGKYNEQFF
TGTGCTAGTGCCCTAGGACAGGGGAAATACAATGAGCAGTTCTTC
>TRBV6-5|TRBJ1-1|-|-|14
CASSYSTGLTEAFF
TGTGCCAGCAGTTACAGTACAGGGCTCACTGAAGCTTTCTTT
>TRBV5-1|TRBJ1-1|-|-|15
CASSLALGGATEAFF
TGCGCCAGCAGCTTGGCCCTGGGGGGGGCCACTGAAGCTTTCTTT
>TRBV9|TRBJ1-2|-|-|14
CASSVTVTGGGYTF
TGTGCCAGCAGCGTAACGGTAACGGGGGGTGGCTACACCTTC
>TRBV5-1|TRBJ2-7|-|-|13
CASREAGSYEQYF
TGCGCCAGCAGGGAGGCAGGTAGCTACGAGCAGTACTTC
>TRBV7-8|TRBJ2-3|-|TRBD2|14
CASSLAAGEDTQYF
TGTGCCAGCAGCTTGGCGGCGGGAGAAGATACGCAGTATTTT
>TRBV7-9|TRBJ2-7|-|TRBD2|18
CASSLGVASGTLTYEQYF
TGTGCCAGCAGCTTAGGGGTGGCTAGCGGGACCCTCACCTACGAGCAGTACTTC
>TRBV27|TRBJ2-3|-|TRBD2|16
CASSPLAGRRTDTQYF
TGTGCCAGCAGTCCACTAGCGGGGAGACGCACAGATACGCAGTATTTT
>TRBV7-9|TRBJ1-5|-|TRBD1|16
CASSAQGAYSNQPQHF
TGTGCCAGCAGCGCCCAGGGGGCTTATAGCAATCAGCCCCAGCATTTT
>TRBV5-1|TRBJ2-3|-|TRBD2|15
CASSLVAGGTDTQYF
TGCGCCAGCAGCTTGGTAGCGGGAGGGACAGATACGCAGTATTTT
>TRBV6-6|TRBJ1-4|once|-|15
CASSKGLGAGEKLFF
TGTGCCAGCAGCAAAGGGTTGGGGGCTGGGGAAAAACTGTTTTTT
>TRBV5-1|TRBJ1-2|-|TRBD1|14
CASSLRGQNYGYTF
TGCGCCAGCAGCTTGAGGGGACAGAATTATGGCTACACCTTC
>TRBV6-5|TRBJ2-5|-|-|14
CASSYGHGGETQYF
TGTGCCAGCAGTTACGGTCATGGGGGGGAGACCCAGTACTTC
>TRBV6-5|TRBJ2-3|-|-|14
CASRVRGAWDTQYF
TGTGCCAGCAGGGTTCGCGGGGCTTGGGATACGCAGTATTTT
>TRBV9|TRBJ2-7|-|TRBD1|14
CASSVADRGQEQYF
TGTGCCAGCAGCGTAGCGGACAGGGGGCAAGAGCAGTACTTC
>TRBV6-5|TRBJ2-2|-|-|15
CASSYRGSGTGELFF
TGTGCCAGCAGTTACCGGGGGTCTGGGACCGGGGAGCTGTTTTTT
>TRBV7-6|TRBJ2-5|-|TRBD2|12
CASSLAGETQYF
TGTGCCAGCAGTCTAGCGGGAGAGACCCAGTACTTC